The rows below give T cell receptor beta chains drawn from one sample of a study of cytomegalovirus exposure and HLA in healthy donors. Generated by immunoSEQ multiplex PCR, the TCRdb table keeps only in-frame clones and is missing some. The repertoire holds 250,000 to 300,000 clones, with around 89% as singletons. Sequenced input: PBMCs. The source is a woman between 18 and 29 years old in good health and CMV-seronegative. The CDR3 runs from the conserved cysteine through the conserved F or W. The D gene is left open where the match is weak. Size values are once, few and many counts, or a class for expanded clones, and some rows have none.

d_call,clone_size,j_call,v_call,cdr3_nt,cdr3_aa
TRBD1,-,TRBJ1-6,TRBV19,TGTGCCACAGTAGGGGGGAGGAGGGGGCGTTCGACCCTCCACTTT,CATVGGRRGRSTLHF
-,-,TRBJ1-5,TRBV27,TGTGCCAGCAGTACCTTGGGCAAGTCCAATCAGCCCCAGCATTTT,CASSTLGKSNQPQHF
-,once,TRBJ1-1,TRBV6-4,TGTGCCAGCAGAAAGAGGGGGAGCATGAACACTGAAGCTTTCTTT,CASRKRGSMNTEAFF
TRBD1,-,TRBJ2-7,TRBV7-2,TGTGCCAGCAAAGCTTACGGGGACAGGGGTCACGAGCAGTACTTC,CASKAYGDRGHEQYF
-,-,TRBJ1-1,TRBV7-6,TGTGCCAGCAGCTTAGAGGGGCAAGGCGACACTGAAGCTTTCTTT,CASSLEGQGDTEAFF
TRBD1,-,TRBJ2-5,TRBV5-1,TGCGCCAGCAGCGTGGGACAGGAACAAGAGACCCAGTACTTC,CASSVGQEQETQYF
-,-,TRBJ2-6,TRBV10-1,TGCGCCAGCAGTGAGTCTCGGGGGGCGGATGGGGCCAACGTCCTGACTTTC,CASSESRGADGANVLTF
TRBD1,-,TRBJ1-4,TRBV10-3,TGTGCCACCCGGAGGGGGCTTATGGCTAATGAAAAACTGTTTTTT,CATRRGLMANEKLFF
TRBD2,few,TRBJ2-5,TRBV10-1,TGCGCCAGCAGTGGAAATAGCGGGGGGCCACCCGAGACCCAGTACTTC,CASSGNSGGPPETQYF
TRBD1,-,TRBJ2-3,TRBV29-1,TGCAGCGCTATGACACCCGGGACAGAAAACACAGATACGCAGTATTTT,CSAMTPGTENTDTQYF
TRBD2,-,TRBJ2-7,TRBV7-9,TGTGCCAGCAGCTCATTTGAGCGGGGTATCTTCGAGCAGTACTTC,CASSSFERGIFEQYF
TRBD2,-,TRBJ2-7,TRBV5-8,TGTGCCAGCAGCTTGGAAAGCGGGGCAGTCCCCTACGAGCAGTACTTC,CASSLESGAVPYEQYF
-,-,TRBJ1-1,TRBV7-6,TGTGCCAGCAGCTTATATGAGGGGGGGGATGAAGCTTTCTTT,CASSLYEGGDEAFF
TRBD2,-,TRBJ2-5,TRBV11-2,TGTGCCAGCAGCTTAGGAAGCGGGGGGGCCAGAGAGACCCAGTACTTC,CASSLGSGGARETQYF
TRBD2,-,TRBJ2-1,TRBV11-1,TGTGCCAGCAGCTTAGCTGCGGGGGGAAACAATGAGCAGTTCTTC,CASSLAAGGNNEQFF
TRBD1,once,TRBJ2-7,TRBV18,TGTGCCAGCTCACGCTCCGCGACAGGGTTATCCTACGAGCAGTACTTC,CASSRSATGLSYEQYF
-,few,TRBJ1-1,TRBV11-2,TGTGCCAGCAGCCCTGGGACAACCTTCATGAACACTGAAGCTTTCTTT,CASSPGTTFMNTEAFF